This T cell receptor (beta chain) was recorded in a study of OX40 agonist ivuxolimab in advanced cancers. Overall study context: Among those enrolled, mean age was approximately 62 years (range about 23 to 80) and 75% to 85% were male. General study findings and limits: Some nonresponders additionally presented with little normalized T-cell clonal expansion. Blood T cells, both CD4+ and CD8+, expanded clonally by week 6 at 0.1 to 3.0 mg/kg.

Individuals having autoimmune disease history or systemic immunosuppression were not enrolled. Comments on this clone: Its antigen is unidentified.

The V and J ends lost 0 bases and 6 bases respectively, with 15 bases between them. Germline loops: CDR1 GTSNPN, CDR2 SVGIG (reference sequence). The CDR3 covers 14 residues. Sequenced by immunoSEQ multiplex PCR; TCRdb stores in-frame clones only, minus some. Of roughly 7,000 clones listed, roughly 80% are singletons. The chain is built from TRBV30 and TRBJ2-7; tentatively, D is TRBD1 (6 bases). The receptor comes from an adult with an advanced solid tumor such as melanoma, head and neck, liver or kidney cancer. This specimen was CD4+ or CD8+ T cells sorted from blood, taken in a trial of the OX40 agonist ivuxolimab. The CDR3 coding sequence is TGTGCCTGGAGTGTCCAGTTACGAGGGGGCGAGCAGTACTTC. This sequence encodes CAWSVQLRGGEQYF.